Ten or more counts support the clone carrying this TCR beta chain. The antigen is not known. TCRdb processed the multiplex PCR reads anew with MiXCR; each CDR3 protein has one entry. The table records 150,000 to 250,000 distinct CDR3 sequences, around 29% of them present only once. Samples came from axillary lymph nodes draining the breast cancer. This sample stems from a study of breast tumors, draining lymph nodes, adjacent tissues. Study-level points and caveats: Data only fit, rather than demonstrated, lymph node origin of most tumor T cells. The data were judged consistent with most tumor T cells coming from lymph node and expanding in tumor. Tumor TCR diversity was below lymph nodes but above nontumor tissue.

The receptor was derived from a female donor with breast cancer. Some clones in this sample may be carry-over from other donors' samples. The source material was axillary lymph node tissue.

The CDR3 coding sequence is TGTGCCAGCAGCTTAACGTCGAGCGGGGCCGGCACAGATACGCAGTATTTT. Encoded protein: CASSLTSSGAGTDTQYF. The V call is TRBV7-3, the J call TRBJ2-3, with TRBD2 identical over 7 bases. Germline V CDR1 and CDR2: SGHTA, FQGTGA. This CDR3 has 17 residues. J lost 1 base, V lost 0 bases, and 7 bases had no gene match.